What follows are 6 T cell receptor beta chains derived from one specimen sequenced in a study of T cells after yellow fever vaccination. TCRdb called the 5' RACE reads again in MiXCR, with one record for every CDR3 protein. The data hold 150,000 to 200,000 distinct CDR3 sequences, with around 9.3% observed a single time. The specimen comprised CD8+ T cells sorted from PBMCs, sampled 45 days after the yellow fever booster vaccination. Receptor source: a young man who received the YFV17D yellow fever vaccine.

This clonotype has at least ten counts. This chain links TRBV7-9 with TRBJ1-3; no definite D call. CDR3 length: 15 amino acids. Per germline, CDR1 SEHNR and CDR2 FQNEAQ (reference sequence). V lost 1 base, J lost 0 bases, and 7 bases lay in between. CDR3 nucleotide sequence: TGTGCCAGCAGCTTAGTTCGGGGCTCTGGAAACACCATATATTTT. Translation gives CASSLVRGSGNTIYF.

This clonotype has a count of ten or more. In nucleotides, the CDR3 is TGTGCCAGCAGTTCCTTCAGGGAACGGCATTCACCCCTCCACTTT. It translates to CASSSFRERHSPLHF. This chain links TRBV6-5 with TRBJ1-6, with D possibly matching TRBD1 (5 bases). The CDR3 covers 15 residues. Germline V gene lookup returns CDR1 MNHEY and CDR2 SVGAGI. Trimming left V 4 bases short and J 8 bases short, with 15 bases between.

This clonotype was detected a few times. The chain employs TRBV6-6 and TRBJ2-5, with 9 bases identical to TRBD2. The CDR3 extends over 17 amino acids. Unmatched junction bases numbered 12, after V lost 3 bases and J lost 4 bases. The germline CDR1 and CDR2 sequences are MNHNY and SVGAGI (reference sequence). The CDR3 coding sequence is TGTGCCAGCAGTTATTTGGCTAGCGGGGCCACCATAGAGACCCAGTACTTC. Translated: CASSYLASGATIETQYF.

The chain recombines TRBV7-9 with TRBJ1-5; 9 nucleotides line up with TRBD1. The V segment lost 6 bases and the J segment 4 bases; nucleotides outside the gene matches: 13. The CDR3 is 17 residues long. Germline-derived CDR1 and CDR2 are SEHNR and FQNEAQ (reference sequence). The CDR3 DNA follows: TGTGCCAGCAGTCAACCCGGGACAGGGTACGAGAATCAGCCCCAGCATTTT. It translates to CASSQPGTGYENQPQHF. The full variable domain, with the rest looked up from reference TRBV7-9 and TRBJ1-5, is DTGVSQNPRHKITKRGQNVTFRCDPISEHNRLYWYRQTLGQGPEFLTYFQNEAQLEKSRLLSDRFSAERPKGSFSTLEIQRTEQGDSAMYLCASSQPGTGYENQPQHFGDGTRLSIL.

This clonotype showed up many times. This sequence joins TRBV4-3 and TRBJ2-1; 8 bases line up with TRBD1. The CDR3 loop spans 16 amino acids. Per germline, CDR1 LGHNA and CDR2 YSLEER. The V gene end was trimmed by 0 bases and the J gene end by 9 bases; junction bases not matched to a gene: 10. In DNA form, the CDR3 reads TGCGCCAGCAGCCAAGATTCAGGGGGCGCGGTCAGTGAGCAGTTCTTC. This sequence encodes CASSQDSGGAVSEQFF.

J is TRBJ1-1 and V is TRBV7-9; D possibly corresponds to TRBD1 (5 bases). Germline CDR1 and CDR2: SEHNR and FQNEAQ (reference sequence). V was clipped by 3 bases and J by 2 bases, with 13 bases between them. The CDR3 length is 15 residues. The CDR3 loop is CASSFTEGYNTEAFF. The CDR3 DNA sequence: TGTGCCAGCAGCTTCACTGAGGGGTATAACACTGAAGCTTTCTTT.